The T cell receptor beta chain described here comes from a study of T-cell reconstitution after alpha-beta-depleted transplantation in children. Unique molecular identifiers featured in how the TCRbeta library was prepared. TCRdb ran MiXCR on the PCR reads and lists one entry per CDR3 protein. The data contain hundreds of thousands of distinct CDR3 sequences, around 13% of them singletons. This clonotype showed up many times. V lost 2 bases and J lost 6, with 4 bases in between. Germline loops: CDR1 MNHEY, CDR2 SVGAGI. The CDR3 contains 12 residues. The sequence was obtained from a girl aged 2 to 9 with congenital amegakaryocytic thrombocytopenia, due to receive a stem cell transplant. The sequencing used PBMCs, collected before TCRalphabeta/CD19-depleted stem cell transplant. The gene calls are TRBV6-5 and TRBJ2-2; D gene unclear. In DNA form, the CDR3 reads TGTGCCAGCAGTTACGGAGCCGGGGAGCTGTTTTTT. Translation gives CASSYGAGELFF.